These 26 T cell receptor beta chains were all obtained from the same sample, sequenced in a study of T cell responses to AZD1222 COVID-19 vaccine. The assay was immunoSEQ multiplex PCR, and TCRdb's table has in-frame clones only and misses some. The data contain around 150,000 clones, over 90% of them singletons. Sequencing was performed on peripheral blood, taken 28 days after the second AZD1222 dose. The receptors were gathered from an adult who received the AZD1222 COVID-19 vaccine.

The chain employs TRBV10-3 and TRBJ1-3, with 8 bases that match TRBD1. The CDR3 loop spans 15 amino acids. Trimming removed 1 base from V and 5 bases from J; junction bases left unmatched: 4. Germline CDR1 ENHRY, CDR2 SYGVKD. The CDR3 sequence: CAISELTGVRNTIYF. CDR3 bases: TGTGCCATCAGTGAGTTGACAGGGGTGCGAAACACCATATATTTT.

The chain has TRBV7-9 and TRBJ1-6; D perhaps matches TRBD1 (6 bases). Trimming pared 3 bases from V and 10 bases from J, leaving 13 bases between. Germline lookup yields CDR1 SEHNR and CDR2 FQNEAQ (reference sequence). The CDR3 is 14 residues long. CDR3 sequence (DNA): TGTGCCAGCAGCTTCGGGGGCCCTTCCTCACCCCTCCACTTT. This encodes CASSFGGPSSPLHF.

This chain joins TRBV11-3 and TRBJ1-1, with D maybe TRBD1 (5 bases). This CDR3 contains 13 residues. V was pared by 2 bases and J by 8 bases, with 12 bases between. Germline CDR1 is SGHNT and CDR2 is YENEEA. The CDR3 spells CASSLKGRVEAFF. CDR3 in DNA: TGTGCCAGCAGCTTAAAGGGGAGGGTGGAAGCTTTCTTT.

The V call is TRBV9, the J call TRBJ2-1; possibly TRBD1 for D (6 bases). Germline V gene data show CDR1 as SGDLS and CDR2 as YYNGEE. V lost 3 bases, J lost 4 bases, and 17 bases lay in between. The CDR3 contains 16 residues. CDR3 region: CASSDTGRSGYNEQFF. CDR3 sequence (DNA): TGTGCCAGCAGCGACACAGGGCGGTCGGGTTACAATGAGCAGTTCTTC.

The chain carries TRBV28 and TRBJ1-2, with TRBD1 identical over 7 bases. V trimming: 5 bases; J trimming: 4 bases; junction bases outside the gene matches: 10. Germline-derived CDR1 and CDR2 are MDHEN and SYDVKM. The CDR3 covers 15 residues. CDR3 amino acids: CASSPHPGGSYGYTF. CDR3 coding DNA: TGTGCCAGCAGTCCCCACCCAGGGGGGAGCTATGGCTACACCTTC.

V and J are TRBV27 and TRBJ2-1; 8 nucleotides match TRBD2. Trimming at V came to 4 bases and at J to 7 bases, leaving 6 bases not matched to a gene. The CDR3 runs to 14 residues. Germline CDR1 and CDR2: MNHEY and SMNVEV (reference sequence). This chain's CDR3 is CASSSSGSYNEQFF. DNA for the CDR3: TGTGCCAGCAGTTCCAGCGGGAGTTATAATGAGCAGTTCTTC.

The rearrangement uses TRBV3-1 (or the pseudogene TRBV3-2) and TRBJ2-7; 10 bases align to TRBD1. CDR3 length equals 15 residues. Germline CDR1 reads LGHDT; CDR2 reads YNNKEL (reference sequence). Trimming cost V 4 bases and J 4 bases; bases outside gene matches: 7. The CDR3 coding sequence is TGTGCCAGCAGCCCCCACGGGACAGGGGTTTACGAGCAGTACTTC. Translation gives CASSPHGTGVYEQYF.

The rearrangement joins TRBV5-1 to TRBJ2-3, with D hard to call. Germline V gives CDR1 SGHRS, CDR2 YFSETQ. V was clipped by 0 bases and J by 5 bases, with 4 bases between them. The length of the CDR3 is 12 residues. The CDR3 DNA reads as TGCGCCAGCAGCTTGGGAGGAGATACGCAGTATTTT. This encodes CASSLGGDTQYF.

CDR3: CASSSNRGLYNEQFF. The CDR3 DNA is TGTGCCAGCAGCTCAAACAGGGGACTTTACAATGAGCAGTTCTTC. The chain carries TRBV7-2 and TRBJ2-1, with TRBD1 as a possible D gene (7 bases). V was trimmed by 4 bases and J by 4 bases, leaving 14 bases between them. The CDR3 loop spans 15 amino acids. The germline V gene has CDR1 SGHTA and CDR2 FQGNSA.

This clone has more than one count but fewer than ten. This CDR3 is CASSTIWGEAFF. CDR3 DNA: TGTGCCAGCAGCACCATATGGGGGGAAGCTTTCTTT. The gene calls are TRBV6-5 and TRBJ1-1; D is possibly TRBD1 (5 bases). The V and J ends lost 6 bases and 8 bases respectively, with 13 bases between them. The CDR3 is made up of 12 amino acids. Germline-derived CDR1 and CDR2 are MNHEY and SVGAGI.

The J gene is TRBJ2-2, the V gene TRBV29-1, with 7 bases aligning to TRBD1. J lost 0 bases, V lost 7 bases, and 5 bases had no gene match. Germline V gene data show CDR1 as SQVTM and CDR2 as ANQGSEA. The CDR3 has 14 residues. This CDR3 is CSANTGANTGELFF. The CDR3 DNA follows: TGCAGCGCCAACACAGGGGCGAACACCGGGGAGCTGTTTTTT.

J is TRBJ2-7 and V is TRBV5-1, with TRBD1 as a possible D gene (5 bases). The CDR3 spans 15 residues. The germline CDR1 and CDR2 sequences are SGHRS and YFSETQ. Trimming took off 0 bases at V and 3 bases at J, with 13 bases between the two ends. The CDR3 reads CASSLGQGPIYEQYF. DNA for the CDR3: TGCGCCAGCAGCTTGGGTCAGGGCCCGATCTACGAGCAGTACTTC. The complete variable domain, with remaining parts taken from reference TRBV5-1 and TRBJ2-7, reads KAGVTQTPRYLIKTRGQQVTLSCSPISGHRSVSWYQQTPGQGLQFLFEYFSETQRNKGNFPGRFSGRQFSNSRSEMNVSTLELGDSALYLCASSLGQGPIYEQYFGPGTRLTVT.

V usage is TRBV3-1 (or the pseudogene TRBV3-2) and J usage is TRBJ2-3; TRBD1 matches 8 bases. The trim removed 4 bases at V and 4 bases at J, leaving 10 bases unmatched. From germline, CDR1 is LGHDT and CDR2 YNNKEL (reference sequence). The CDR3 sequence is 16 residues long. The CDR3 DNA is TGTGCCAGCAGCCCCCAATGGGGGACAGGAGCAGATACGCAGTATTTT. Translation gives CASSPQWGTGADTQYF.

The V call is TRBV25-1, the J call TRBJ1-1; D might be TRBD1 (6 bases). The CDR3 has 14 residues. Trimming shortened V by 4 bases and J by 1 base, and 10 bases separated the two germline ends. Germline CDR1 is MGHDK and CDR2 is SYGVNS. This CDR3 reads CASSGTGWNTEAFF. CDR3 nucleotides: TGTGCCAGCAGTGGAACAGGGTGGAACACTGAAGCTTTCTTT.

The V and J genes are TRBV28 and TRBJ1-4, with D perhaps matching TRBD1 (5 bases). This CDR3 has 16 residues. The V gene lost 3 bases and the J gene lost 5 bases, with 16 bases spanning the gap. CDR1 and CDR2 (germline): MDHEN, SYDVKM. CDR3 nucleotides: TGTGCCAGCAGTTTCGGGCTGGGGGGGGTGAATGAAAAACTGTTTTTT. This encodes CASSFGLGGVNEKLFF.

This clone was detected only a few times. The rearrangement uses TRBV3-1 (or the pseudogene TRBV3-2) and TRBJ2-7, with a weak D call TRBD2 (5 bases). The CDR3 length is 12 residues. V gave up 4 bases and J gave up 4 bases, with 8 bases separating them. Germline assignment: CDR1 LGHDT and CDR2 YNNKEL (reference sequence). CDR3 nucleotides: TGTGCCAGCAGCCTGGACTCGTACGAGCAGTACTTC. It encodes CASSLDSYEQYF.

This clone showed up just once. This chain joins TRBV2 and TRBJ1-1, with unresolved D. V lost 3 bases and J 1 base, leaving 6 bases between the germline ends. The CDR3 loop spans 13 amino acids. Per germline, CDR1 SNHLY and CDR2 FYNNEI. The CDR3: CASSEQRNTEAFF. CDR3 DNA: TGTGCCAGCAGTGAGCAGAGGAACACTGAAGCTTTCTTT.

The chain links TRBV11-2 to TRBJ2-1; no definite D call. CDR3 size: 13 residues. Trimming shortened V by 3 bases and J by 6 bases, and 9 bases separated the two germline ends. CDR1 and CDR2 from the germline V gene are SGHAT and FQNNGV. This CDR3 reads CASSLGFINEQFF. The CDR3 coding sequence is TGTGCCAGCAGCTTGGGCTTCATCAATGAGCAGTTCTTC.

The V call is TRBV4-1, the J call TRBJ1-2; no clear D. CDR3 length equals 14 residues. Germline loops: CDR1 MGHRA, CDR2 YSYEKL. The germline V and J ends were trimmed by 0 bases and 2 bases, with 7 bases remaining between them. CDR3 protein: CASSQETANYGYTF. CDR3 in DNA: TGCGCCAGCAGCCAAGAGACGGCCAACTATGGCTACACCTTC.

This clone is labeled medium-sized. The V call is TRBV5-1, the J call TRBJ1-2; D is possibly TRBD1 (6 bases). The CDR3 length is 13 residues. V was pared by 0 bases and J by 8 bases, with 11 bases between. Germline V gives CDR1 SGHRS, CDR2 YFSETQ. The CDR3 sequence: CASSLDQGLGYTF. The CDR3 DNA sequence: TGCGCCAGCAGCTTGGATCAGGGGTTAGGCTACACCTTC. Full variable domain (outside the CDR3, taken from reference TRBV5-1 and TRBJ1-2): KAGVTQTPRYLIKTRGQQVTLSCSPISGHRSVSWYQQTPGQGLQFLFEYFSETQRNKGNFPGRFSGRQFSNSRSEMNVSTLELGDSALYLCASSLDQGLGYTFGSGTRLTVV.

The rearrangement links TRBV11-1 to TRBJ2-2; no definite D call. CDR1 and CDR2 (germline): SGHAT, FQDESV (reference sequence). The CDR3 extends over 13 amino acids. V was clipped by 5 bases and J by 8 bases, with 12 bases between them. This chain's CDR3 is CASSPYREGELFF. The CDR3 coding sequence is TGTGCCAGCAGCCCCTATCGAGAAGGGGAGCTGTTTTTT.

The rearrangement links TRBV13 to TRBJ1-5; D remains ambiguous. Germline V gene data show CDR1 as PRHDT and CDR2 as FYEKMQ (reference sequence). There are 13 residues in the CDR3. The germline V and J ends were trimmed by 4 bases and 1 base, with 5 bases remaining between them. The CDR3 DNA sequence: TGTGCCAGCAGCTCGGGCAGCAATCAGCCCCAGCATTTT. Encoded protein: CASSSGSNQPQHF.

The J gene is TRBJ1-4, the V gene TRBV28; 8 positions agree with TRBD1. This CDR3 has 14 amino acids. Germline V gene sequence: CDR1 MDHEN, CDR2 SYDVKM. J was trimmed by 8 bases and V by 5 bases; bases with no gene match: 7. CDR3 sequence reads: CASSPITGGEKLFF. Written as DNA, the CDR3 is TGTGCCAGCAGTCCCATTACAGGGGGGGAAAAACTGTTTTTT.

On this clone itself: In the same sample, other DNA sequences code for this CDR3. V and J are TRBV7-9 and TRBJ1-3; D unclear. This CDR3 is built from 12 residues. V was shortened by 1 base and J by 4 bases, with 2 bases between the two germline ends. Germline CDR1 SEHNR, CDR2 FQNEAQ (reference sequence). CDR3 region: CASSLGGNTIYF. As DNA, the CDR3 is TGTGCCAGCAGCTTAGGAGGAAACACCATATATTTT.

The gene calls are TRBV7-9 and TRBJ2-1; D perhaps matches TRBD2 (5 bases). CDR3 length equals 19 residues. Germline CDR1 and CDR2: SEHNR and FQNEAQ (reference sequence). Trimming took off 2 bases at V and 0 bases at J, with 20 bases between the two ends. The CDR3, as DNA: TGTGCCAGCAGCTTACCCCTAGGAGGAGCCAGCAGCTCCTACAATGAGCAGTTCTTC. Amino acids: CASSLPLGGASSSYNEQFF.

CDR3 protein: CASSEGGGGFSYEQYF. CDR3 DNA: TGCGCCAGCAGCGAAGGGGGGGGAGGATTTTCCTACGAGCAGTACTTC. The chain recombines TRBV4-1 with TRBJ2-7, with D maybe TRBD2 (7 bases). CDR1 and CDR2 from the germline V gene are MGHRA and YSYEKL. The CDR3 spans 16 residues. V was clipped by 5 bases and J by 1 base, with 18 bases between them.